The clone carrying this T cell receptor beta chain was recorded once. The antigen remains undetermined. The V gene's germline CDR1 is WNHNN and CDR2 SYGVQD (reference sequence). The CDR3 runs to 15 residues. J gave up 4 bases and V 3 bases, and 5 bases lay outside the gene matches. PCR primers comprised 60 Vbeta and 13 Jbeta primers. Libraries were prepared by immunoSEQ multiplex PCR; TCRdb keeps only in-frame clonotypes and omits some of them. The sample shows some 110,000 clones, about three quarters of them seen only once. This specimen comes from a study of cytomegalovirus exposure and HLA in healthy donors. Findings of the study overall: Exclusion as indistinguishable affected some V segments, including TRBV6-2 and TRBV6-3.

Sample: PBMCs. This sequence was found in a man aged 45 to 65 in good health and CMV-seronegative. The chain links TRBV10-1 to TRBJ2-3, with TRBD1 identical over 9 bases. This chain's CDR3 is CASSDYRGRPDTQYF. The CDR3 nucleotides read TGCGCCAGCAGTGATTACAGGGGGCGGCCAGATACGCAGTATTTT.